This T cell receptor beta chain was recorded in a study of cytomegalovirus exposure and HLA in healthy donors (dated by TCRdb to 2016 to 2017). Broadly, across the study: In an earlier analysis of fewer than 750 of the donors, 276 Gb of sequence data and just under 120 million unique TCR beta sequences from 150 million to 200 million T cells were reported. Because of strong linkage in the cohort, 4 to 6 DR-DQ haplotypes were treated as single units for association and clustering. Besides the first cohort of roughly 640 subjects, a separate validation cohort made up of 120 different subjects was used. Among 300 to 500 genotyped donors of the cohort, an average of around 220,000 unique TCR beta nucleotide sequences was sequenced per donor, of which 15% to 20% were non-productive. Donor age, sex, ethnicity and CMV serostatus were compiled alongside the repertoire data. In a later genetic analysis, genome-wide SNP genotypes for about 65% of the roughly 700 donors were used, and that subset was treated as a discovery cohort. A later analysis re-examined previously published TCR beta repertoires from roughly 720 donors and added high-resolution HLA genotyping to investigate patterns of TCR occurrence. About 280 gigabases of sequencing data and approximately 92 million unique TCR sequences made up an early release that covered approximately 650 HLA-typed donors. The genetic ancestry cluster associated with self-reported Caucasian donors included approximately 85% of the approximately 400 genotyped donors. Rather than drawing on any new phenotypic data, the later analysis identified candidate immune exposures from TCR beta sequences and the way those sequences occurred across donors. The study combined high-throughput TCR immunosequencing, statistical association of individual TCRs with disease status, and machine learning to predict cytomegalovirus infection status. The number of typed donors differed by locus: roughly 620-630 for A, B, C, DRB1 and DQB1; 522 for DQA1; 606 for DPA1; and around 470 for DPB1. HLA typing included class I and class II loci at four-digit resolution. The aim of the study was to test whether cataloging public T cell receptors could identify signatures of past pathogen exposure. The study used immunosequencing to profile the T cell repertoires of hundreds of subjects and linked those repertoires to cytomegalovirus serostatus. Every repertoire in the discovery cohort had been generated on one and the same sequencing platform. An earlier analysis of around 640 of the donors used high-throughput TCR beta sequencing to judge whether each TCR beta V gene segment behaved as functional or pseudogenic. Results the study describes overall, beyond this receptor: In a later analysis, several top co-occurrence clusters were reported to appear linked to parvovirus B19, influenza, CMV and Epstein-Barr virus. A later genetic analysis reported fewer N-insertions in productive TCRs among donors in an Asian-associated ancestry cluster than the roughly 620-donor mean. In vitro tests confirmed that a few of the cytomegalovirus-associated TCR beta chains recognize cytomegalovirus antigens. In a later analysis, the rate of TCR association differed among HLA loci, with DRB1 alleles having the most associated TCRs and HLA-C alleles having the fewest. A later analysis found that HLA-associated TCR beta chains were more clonally expanded and had lower generation probabilities than equally common non-associated chains. A later analysis associated 16,951 TCR beta sequences with specific HLA alleles at a false discovery rate of 0.05. In an earlier analysis of approximately 590 of the donors, most TCR beta V segments appeared in productive rearrangements about 87% or about 30% of the time, broadly matching IMGT annotations. Because HLA typing was missing for some donors at each locus, association tests included only the typed subset. Most TCR sequences were seen in very few donors, while some public TCRs were found in many individuals. A group of highly shared sequence variants was considered likely to be a technical artifact of the sequencing pipeline. The 87-base-pair reads could not distinguish some IMGT-functional V segments, including TRBV6-2 and TRBV6-3, so those segments were excluded. The cohort was sequenced for TCR beta chains only, and without alpha or paired-chain data the features that could be detected were limited. A further reported finding was that TCR beta sequences accurately predicted the HLA-A and HLA-B alleles for most subjects in the first cohort. Linkage disequilibrium might explain the correlated functional status among segregating V segments, but an unknown experimental factor could not be excluded. In a later genetic analysis, a missense DCLRE1C variant was associated with V-gene and J-gene trimming of TCR beta chains, and the association was replicated in an independent cohort. The study listed 150 to 200 TCR beta chains as associated with cytomegalovirus. According to the authors, the approach could potentially be generalized to other disease states and immunological phenotypes. Assigning TCR associations to individual alleles was difficult when HLA alleles, especially DR and DQ, strongly co-occurred. The earlier analysis of a few hundred of the donors excluded roughly 17 rarely observed V segments, including chromosome 9 orphons, because counts were too low. The classifier was reported to diagnose cytomegalovirus status with high specificity and sensitivity in both the original and validation cohorts. CMV serostatus was the only immune exposure information available for the cohort. Sequencing depth was assumed to be roughly uniform across donors in the presence/absence analyses, though that assumption may not hold. A later analysis found that most CMV-associated TCR beta chains appeared HLA-restricted, with HLA associations seemingly driven largely by CMV exposure.

As concerns this clone: This receptor's antigen is unknown. The record has no base qualities; no much larger clone is one base away.

The cohort comprised around 690 healthy bone marrow donors. All cohort members were sampled while nominally healthy, although unrecorded immune exposures were likely present. The donor tested CMV seropositive and was one of the 289 seropositive cohort members. Every donor gave a peripheral blood sample, and the peripheral blood mononuclear cells from that sample were used for TCR beta sequencing. The Qiagen DNeasy Blood Extraction Kit was used to extract genomic DNA from the blood cell samples. Taken from cysteine to phenylalanine, the CDR3 has 11 residues. This entry keeps only the CDR3 DNA: 33 bases, framed from base 1. CDR1 and CDR2, per the germline V gene (reference sequence), are GTSNPN and SVGIG. Receptor amplification or capture employed the immunoSEQ multiplex PCR assay. For the multiplex PCR, a mixture combining 60 forward primers for TCR Vbeta segments and 13 reverse primers for TCR Jbeta segments was used. The CDR3 region of rearranged TCR beta genes was amplified from genomic DNA with a multiplex PCR assay. Amplified TCR beta libraries were sequenced as 87-base-pair reads on the Illumina HiSeq System. As for how the authors treated the data: In a later analysis, tens of millions of unique TCR beta chains were counted across the roughly 670 repertoires, and roughly 11 million of these chains were shared by at least two donors. Raw reads were error-corrected and collapsed into unique sequences by a nearest-neighbor algorithm in which closely related sequences were merged to remove PCR and sequencing errors. To assign V, D and J gene segments, CDR3 sequences were aligned to IMGT reference sequences. For a sequence to be retained, at least a six-nucleotide match to both a V gene segment and a J gene segment was required. A rearrangement counted as productive if the CDR3 had no stop codons and remained in frame with V and J, and every other rearrangement counted as non-productive. CDR3 was defined by IMGT convention, running from the second conserved V-encoded cysteine to the conserved J-encoded phenylalanine. The earlier analysis of some 550 of the donors excluded any sequence lacking an unambiguous match to a single V gene segment. An earlier analysis of several hundred of the donors called V segments functional above 56.7% productive rearrangements and segregating when the between-donor standard deviation exceeded 5%. A statistical classification framework was built to diagnose cytomegalovirus status from the catalog of TCR beta chain sequences. In a later analysis, TCR nucleotide sequences were compared against IMGT/GENE-DB human TR gene sequences so that V and J genes could be assigned. Using the TCRdist pipeline, a later analysis assigned CDR3 sequences along with most-parsimonious VDJ recombination scenarios. In a later analysis, every TCR beta chain was defined by the combination of its CDR3 amino acid sequence and its V-gene family, and reads without a unique V-gene family were dropped. As a way to deal with suspected cross-contamination and a sequencing artifact, a later analysis dropped more than 500 nucleotide sequences that were highly shared and had low generation probability. In a later analysis, a clonal expansion index for each public chain was calculated from normalized within-repertoire ranks of inferred template counts. In a later analysis, generation probabilities were computed with a VDJ recombination model fitted to out-of-frame rearrangements, and the resulting probabilities were checked against IGoR. In a later analysis, hypergeometric tests were used to score TCR-TCR, TCR-HLA and TCR-CMV co-occurrence, with a repertoire-size bias correction applied to TCR pairs. In a later analysis, false discovery rates were estimated by permuting HLA or CMV assignments 20 times. In a later analysis, co-occurring TCRs were grouped using DBSCAN, and TCRdist sequence similarity was added for clustering within HLA-allele-positive subsets. Co-occurrence clustering excluded repertoires with fewer than 30,000 or more than 120,000 public chains, plus five with anomalous nucleotide sharing. Imported from immuneACCESS, the table was reduced by TCRdb to in-frame sequences with V and J called. These copies leave out some clones; in studies compared against another copy, an unresolved V gene accounts for under half, and the cause of the remainder is not known. The V and J calls and the clone size are those of that table, but D and trimming were determined from the DNA. In all, the sample holds 170,000 or so clones, and around 80% of those were seen once. The ten largest clones take up around 5.8% of the sample.

The chain joins TRBV30 to TRBJ2-1, and 9 junction bases match TRBD2. The sequenced material came from PBMCs. The sequence was collected from a male donor in good health and CMV-seropositive. The CDR3 region reads CASSGSLEQFF. The sequenced DNA is TGTGCGAGTAGCGGGAGCCTTGAGCAGTTCTTC.